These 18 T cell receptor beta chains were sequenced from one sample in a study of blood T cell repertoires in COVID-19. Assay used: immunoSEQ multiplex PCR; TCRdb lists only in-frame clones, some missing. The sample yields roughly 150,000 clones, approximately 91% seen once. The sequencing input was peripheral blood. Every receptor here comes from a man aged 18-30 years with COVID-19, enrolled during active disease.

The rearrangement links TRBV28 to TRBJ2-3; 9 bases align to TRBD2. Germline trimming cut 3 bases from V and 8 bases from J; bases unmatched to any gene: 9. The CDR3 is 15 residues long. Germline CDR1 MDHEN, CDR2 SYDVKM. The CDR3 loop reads CASSFVAGVAATQYF. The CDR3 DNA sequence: TGTGCCAGCAGTTTTGTAGCGGGAGTTGCCGCTACGCAGTATTTT.

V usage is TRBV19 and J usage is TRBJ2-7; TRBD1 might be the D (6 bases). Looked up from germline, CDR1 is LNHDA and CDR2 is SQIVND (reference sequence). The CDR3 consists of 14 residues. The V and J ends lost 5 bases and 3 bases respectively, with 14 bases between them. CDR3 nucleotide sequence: TGTGCCAGTAGTGCAAACAGGGCCCGCTACGAGCAGTACTTC. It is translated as CASSANRARYEQYF. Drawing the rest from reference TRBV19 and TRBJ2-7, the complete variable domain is DGGITQSPKYLFRKEGQNVTLSCEQNLNHDAMYWYRQDPGQGLRLIYYSQIVNDFQKGDIAEGYSVSREKKESFPLTVTSAQKNPTAFYLCASSANRARYEQYFGPGTRLTVT.

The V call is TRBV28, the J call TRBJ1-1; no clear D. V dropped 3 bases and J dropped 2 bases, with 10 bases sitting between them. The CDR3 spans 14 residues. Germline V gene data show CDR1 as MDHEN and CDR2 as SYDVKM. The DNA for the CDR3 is TGTGCCAGCAGTTTGGCAGGAACCAACACTGAAGCTTTCTTT. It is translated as CASSLAGTNTEAFF.

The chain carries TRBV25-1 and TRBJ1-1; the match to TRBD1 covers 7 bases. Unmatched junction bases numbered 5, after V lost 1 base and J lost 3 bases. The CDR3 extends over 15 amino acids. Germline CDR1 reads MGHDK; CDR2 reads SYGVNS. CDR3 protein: CASSEWGTADTEAFF. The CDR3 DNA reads TGTGCCAGCAGTGAATGGGGGACAGCCGACACTGAAGCTTTCTTT.

In DNA form, the CDR3 reads TGTGCCAGCAGTTTCGGAACGGGAGCTGGATCAGATACGCAGTATTTT. Protein sequence: CASSFGTGAGSDTQYF. The chain has TRBV27 and TRBJ2-3; D is perhaps TRBD2 (6 bases). V was shortened by 3 bases and J by 4 bases, with 17 bases between the two germline ends. The CDR3 is 16 amino acids. The germline gives CDR1 MNHEY, CDR2 SMNVEV (reference sequence).

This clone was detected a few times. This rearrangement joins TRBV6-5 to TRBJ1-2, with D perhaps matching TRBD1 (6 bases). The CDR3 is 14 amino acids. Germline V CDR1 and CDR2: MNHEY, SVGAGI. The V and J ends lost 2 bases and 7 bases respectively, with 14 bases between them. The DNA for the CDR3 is TGTGCCAGCAGTTACGCACAGGGAGGGAGTGGCTACACCTTC. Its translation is CASSYAQGGSGYTF.

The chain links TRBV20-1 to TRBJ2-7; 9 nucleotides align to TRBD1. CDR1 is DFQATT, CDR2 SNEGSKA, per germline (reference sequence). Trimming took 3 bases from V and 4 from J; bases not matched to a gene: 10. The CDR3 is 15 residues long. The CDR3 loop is CSASFSETGGYEQYF. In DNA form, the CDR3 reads TGCAGTGCTAGTTTTTCCGAGACAGGGGGTTACGAGCAGTACTTC.

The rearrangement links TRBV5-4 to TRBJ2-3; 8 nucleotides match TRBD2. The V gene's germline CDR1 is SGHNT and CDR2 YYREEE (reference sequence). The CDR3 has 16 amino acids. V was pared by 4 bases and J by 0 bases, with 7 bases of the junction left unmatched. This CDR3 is CASSRPGGDSTDTQYF. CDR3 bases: TGTGCCAGCAGCCGCCCCGGGGGGGATAGCACAGATACGCAGTATTTT.

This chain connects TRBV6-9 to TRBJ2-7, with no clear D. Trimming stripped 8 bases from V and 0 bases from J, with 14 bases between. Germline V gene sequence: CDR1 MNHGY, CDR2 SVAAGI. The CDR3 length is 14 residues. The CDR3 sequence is CASSHGGLSYEQYF. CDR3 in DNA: TGTGCCAGCTCCCACGGCGGCCTCTCCTACGAGCAGTACTTC.

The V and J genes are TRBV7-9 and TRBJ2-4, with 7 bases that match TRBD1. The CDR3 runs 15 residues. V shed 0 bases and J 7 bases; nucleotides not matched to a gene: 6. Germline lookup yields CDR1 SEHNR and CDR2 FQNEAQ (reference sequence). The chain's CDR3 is CASSLAPGQINIQYF. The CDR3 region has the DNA TGTGCCAGCAGCTTAGCGCCGGGACAGATCAACATTCAGTACTTC.

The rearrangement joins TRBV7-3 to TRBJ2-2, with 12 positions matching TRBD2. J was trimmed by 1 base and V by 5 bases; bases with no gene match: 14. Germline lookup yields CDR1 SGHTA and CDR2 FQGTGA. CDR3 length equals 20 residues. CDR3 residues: CASSPPRLAGALGNTGELFF. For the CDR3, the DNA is TGTGCCAGCAGCCCACCGAGACTAGCGGGAGCCCTAGGGAACACCGGGGAGCTGTTTTTT.

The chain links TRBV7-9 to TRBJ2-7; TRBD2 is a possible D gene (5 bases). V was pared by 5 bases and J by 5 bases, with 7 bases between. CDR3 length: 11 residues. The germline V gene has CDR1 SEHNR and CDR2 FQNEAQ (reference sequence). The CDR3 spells CASSHGDEQYF. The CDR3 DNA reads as TGTGCCAGCAGCCACGGGGACGAGCAGTACTTC.

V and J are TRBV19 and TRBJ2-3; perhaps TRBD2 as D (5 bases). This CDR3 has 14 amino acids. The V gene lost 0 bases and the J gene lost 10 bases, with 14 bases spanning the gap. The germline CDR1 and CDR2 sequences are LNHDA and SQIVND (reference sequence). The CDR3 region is CASSIDPSSNAQYF. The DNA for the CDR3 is TGTGCCAGTAGTATAGACCCTAGCAGCAATGCGCAGTATTTT. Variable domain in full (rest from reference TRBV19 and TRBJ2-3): DGGITQSPKYLFRKEGQNVTLSCEQNLNHDAMYWYRQDPGQGLRLIYYSQIVNDFQKGDIAEGYSVSREKKESFPLTVTSAQKNPTAFYLCASSIDPSSNAQYFGPGTRLTVL.

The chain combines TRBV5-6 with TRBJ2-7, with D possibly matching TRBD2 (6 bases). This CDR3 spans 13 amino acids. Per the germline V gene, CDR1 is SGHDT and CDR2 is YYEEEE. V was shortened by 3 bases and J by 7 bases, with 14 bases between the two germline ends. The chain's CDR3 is CASSSLGGLEQYF. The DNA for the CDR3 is TGTGCCAGCAGCTCGTTGGGAGGACTTGAGCAGTACTTC.

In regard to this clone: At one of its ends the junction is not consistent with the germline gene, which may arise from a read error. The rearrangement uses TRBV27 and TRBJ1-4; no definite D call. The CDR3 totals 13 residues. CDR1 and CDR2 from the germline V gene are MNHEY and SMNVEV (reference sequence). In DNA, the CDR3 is TGTGCCAGCAGTCGTATTGACCGGGGAAAACTGCTTTTT. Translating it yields CASSRIDRGKLLF.

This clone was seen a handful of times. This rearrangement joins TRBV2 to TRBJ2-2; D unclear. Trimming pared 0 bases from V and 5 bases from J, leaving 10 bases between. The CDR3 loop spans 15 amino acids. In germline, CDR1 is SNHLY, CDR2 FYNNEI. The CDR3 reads CASSEAPLLTGELFF. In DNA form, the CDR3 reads TGTGCCAGCAGTGAAGCGCCACTGCTAACCGGGGAGCTGTTTTTT.

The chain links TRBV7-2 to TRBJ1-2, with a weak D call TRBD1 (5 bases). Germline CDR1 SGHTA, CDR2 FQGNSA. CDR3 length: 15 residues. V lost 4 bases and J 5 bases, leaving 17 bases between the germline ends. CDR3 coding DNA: TGTGCCAGCAGCTCCCAATCGGGGGAAAGATATGGCTACACCTTC. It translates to CASSSQSGERYGYTF.

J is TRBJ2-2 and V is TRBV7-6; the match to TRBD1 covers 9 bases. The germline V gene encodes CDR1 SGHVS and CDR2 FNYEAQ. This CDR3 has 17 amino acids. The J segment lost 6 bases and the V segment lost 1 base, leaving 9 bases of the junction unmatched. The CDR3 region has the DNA TGTGCCAGCAGCTTAGAATACAGGGGGCGCGTCGCCGGGGAGCTGTTTTTT. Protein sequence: CASSLEYRGRVAGELFF. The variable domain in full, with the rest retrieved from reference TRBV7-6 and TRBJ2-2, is GAGVSQSPRYKVTKRGQDVALRCDPISGHVSLYWYRQALGQGPEFLTYFNYEAQQDKSGLPNDRFSAERPEGSISTLTIQRTEQRDSAMYRCASSLEYRGRVAGELFFGEGSRLTVL.